The clone carrying this T cell receptor beta chain has at least ten counts. Its antigen remains unidentified. TCRdb redid the calling of the RT-PCR reads with MiXCR, one entry per CDR3 protein. The data contain 650,000 to 700,000 distinct CDR3 sequences, approximately 14% of them seen just once; the ten biggest clones take up more than 9%. This sample is part of a study of response to subunit inactivated influenza vaccine. The study's findings and limits: The authors suggested that few new T cells are recruited per seasonal influenza vaccination.

Germline V gene lookup returns CDR1 SGHRS and CDR2 YFSETQ. CDR3 size: 15 residues. Trimming pared 4 bases from V and 3 bases from J, leaving 16 bases between. Material: PBMCs from blood, obtained roughly 13 days after vaccination. The clonotype comes from a man in his fifties or sixties who received an inactivated influenza vaccine. The chain uses TRBV5-1 and TRBJ2-5, with a weak D call TRBD2 (5 bases). The CDR3 protein is CASSTGLGNEETQYF. CDR3 in DNA: TGCGCCAGCAGCACGGGATTGGGGAACGAAGAGACCCAGTACTTC.